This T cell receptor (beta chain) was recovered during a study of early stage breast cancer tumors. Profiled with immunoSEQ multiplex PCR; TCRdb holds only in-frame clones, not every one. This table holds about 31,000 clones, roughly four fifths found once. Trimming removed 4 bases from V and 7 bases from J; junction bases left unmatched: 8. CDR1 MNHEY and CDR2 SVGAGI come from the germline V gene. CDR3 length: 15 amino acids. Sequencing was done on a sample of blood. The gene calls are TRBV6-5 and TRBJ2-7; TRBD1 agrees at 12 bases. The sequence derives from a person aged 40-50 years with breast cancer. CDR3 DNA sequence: TGTGCCAGCAGTTTCTCGGGACAGGGGGCTGGTGAGCAGTACTTC. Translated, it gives CASSFSGQGAGEQYF.